The T cell receptor beta chain under discussion was sequenced for a study of CD8+ T cells in alopecia areata. Following RNA extraction, reverse transcription yielded cDNA that acted as the sequencing template. Assay used: immunoSEQ multiplex PCR; TCRdb lists only in-frame clones, some missing. The table includes fewer than 150,000 clones, less than 80% detected once. Source material: CD4+ T cells sorted from blood. The clonotype originates from a human donor in good health.

CDR3 in DNA: TGCGCCAGCAGCCAAGAAAGGCCAGGGACTCAGCCCCAGCATTTT. Protein: CASSQERPGTQPQHF. The chain couples TRBV4-1 to TRBJ1-5, with D possibly TRBD1 on 5 matching bases. This CDR3 has 15 amino acids. Per germline, CDR1 MGHRA and CDR2 YSYEKL. The V end lost 0 bases, the J end lost 6 bases, and 12 bases lay between the germline ends.